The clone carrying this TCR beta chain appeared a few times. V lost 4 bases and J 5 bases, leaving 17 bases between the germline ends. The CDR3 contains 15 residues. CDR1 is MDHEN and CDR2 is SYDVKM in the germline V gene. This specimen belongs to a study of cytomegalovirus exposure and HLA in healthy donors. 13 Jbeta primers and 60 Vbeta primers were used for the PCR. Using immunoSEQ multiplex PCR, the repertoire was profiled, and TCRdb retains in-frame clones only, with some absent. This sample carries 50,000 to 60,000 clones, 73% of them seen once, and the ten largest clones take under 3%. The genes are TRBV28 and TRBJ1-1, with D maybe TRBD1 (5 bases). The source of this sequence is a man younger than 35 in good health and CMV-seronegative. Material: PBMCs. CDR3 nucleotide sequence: TGTGCCAGCAGTTCAGCTCAGGGAGGGAGTACTGAAGCTTTCTTT. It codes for CASSSAQGGSTEAFF.